Described below is a single T cell receptor beta chain sequence and its context. Its antigen remains unknown. The data were taken from a study of T cell responses to AZD1222 COVID-19 vaccine. Measured with immunoSEQ multiplex PCR; TCRdb has only the in-frame clones, and not every one. This sample has over 150,000 clones, with about 86% found just once. The CDR3 consists of 15 residues. Germline V lookup: CDR1 SEHNR, CDR2 FQNEAQ (reference sequence). V was shortened by 5 bases and J by 3 bases, with 17 bases between the two germline ends. Study results and caveats: It was only a handful of AZD1222 recipients who were seropositive at baseline. A reported finding is that nearly half of spike-specific TCRs target unmutated variant regions. Mostly white British, mostly female donors; authors suggested clonal diversity may be underestimated.

V gene TRBV7-9 combines with J gene TRBJ2-7; TRBD1 might be the D (9 bases). The source is an adult who received the AZD1222 COVID-19 vaccine. Sequencing used peripheral blood, obtained 28 days after the second AZD1222 dose. The CDR3 sequence: CASSRGTGTSYEQYF. CDR3 DNA: TGTGCCAGCAGCCGTGGGACAGGGACTAGCTACGAGCAGTACTTC.